This TCR beta chain was recovered during a study of blood T cell repertoires in COVID-19. Overall study: Acute and convalescent COVID-19 specimens originated in the United States, Italy and Spain. PBMCs, B-cell-depleted T cells, or T cells were the source of the cDNA or gDNA that made up the material.

Authors' analysis steps: Amplification with reference gene primers provided the estimates of nucleated cell counts. Repertoires were generated with immunoSEQ multiplex PCR, while TCRdb's copy carries only in-frame clones and drops some. For V, J and clone size, that table is used; D and trimming come from the DNA. Here the sample spans 38,000 or so clones, roughly four fifths being singletons. CDR1 and CDR2 from the germline V gene are GTSNPN and SVGIG (reference sequence). This CDR3 spans 11 amino acids. V lost 1 base to trimming and J lost 7 bases, with 7 bases between them. The sequence came from a human donor in a cohort sampled during active or convalescent COVID-19. The donor label of this sample is uncertain. Source material: peripheral blood. The rearrangement joins TRBV30 to TRBJ1-1; unclear D gene. Written as DNA, the CDR3 is TGTGCCTGGAGTGGAAACGGTGAAGCTTTCTTT. It encodes CAWSGNGEAFF.